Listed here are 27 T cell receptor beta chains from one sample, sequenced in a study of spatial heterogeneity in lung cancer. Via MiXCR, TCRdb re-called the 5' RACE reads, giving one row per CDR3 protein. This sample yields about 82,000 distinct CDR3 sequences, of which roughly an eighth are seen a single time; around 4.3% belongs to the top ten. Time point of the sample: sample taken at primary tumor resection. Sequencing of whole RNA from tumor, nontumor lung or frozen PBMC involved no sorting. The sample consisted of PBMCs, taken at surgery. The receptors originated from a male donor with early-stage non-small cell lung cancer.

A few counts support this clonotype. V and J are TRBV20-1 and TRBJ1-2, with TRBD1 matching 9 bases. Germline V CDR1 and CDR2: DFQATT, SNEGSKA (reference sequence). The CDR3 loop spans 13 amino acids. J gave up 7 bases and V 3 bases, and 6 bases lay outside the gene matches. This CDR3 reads CSASHRGLRGYTF. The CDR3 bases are TGCAGTGCTAGTCACAGGGGGCTTCGTGGCTACACCTTC.

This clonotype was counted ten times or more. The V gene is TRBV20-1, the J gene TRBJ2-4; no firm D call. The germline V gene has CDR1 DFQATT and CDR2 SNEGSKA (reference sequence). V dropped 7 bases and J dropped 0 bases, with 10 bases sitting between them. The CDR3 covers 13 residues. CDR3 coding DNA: TGCAGTGGACTTTCCTTAGCCAAAAACATTCAGTACTTC. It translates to CSGLSLAKNIQYF.

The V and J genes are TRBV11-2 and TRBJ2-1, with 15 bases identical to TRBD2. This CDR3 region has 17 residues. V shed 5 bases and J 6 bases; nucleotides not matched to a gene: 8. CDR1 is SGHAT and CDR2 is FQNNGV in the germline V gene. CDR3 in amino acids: CASSQIGTSGRSNEQFF. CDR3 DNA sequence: TGTGCCAGCAGCCAAATTGGGACTAGCGGGAGGTCCAATGAGCAGTTCTTC.

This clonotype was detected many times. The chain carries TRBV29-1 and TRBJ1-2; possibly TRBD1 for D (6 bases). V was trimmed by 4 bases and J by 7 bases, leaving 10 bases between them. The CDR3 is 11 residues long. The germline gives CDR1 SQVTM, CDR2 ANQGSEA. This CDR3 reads CSVGDTGGYTF. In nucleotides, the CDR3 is TGCAGCGTTGGGGACACGGGTGGCTACACCTTC.

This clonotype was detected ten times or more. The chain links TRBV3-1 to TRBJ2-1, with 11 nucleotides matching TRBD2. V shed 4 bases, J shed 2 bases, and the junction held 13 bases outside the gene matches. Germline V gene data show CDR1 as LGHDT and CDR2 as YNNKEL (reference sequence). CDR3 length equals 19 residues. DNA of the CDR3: TGTGCCAGCAGCCCGGAGGGTAGCGGGGGGGCCTTCACCTACAATGAGCAGTTCTTC. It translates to CASSPEGSGGAFTYNEQFF.

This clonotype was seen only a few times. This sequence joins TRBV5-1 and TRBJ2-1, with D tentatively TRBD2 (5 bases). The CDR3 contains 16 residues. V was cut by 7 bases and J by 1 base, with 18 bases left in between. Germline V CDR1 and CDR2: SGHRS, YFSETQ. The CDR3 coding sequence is TGCGCCAGCCGTGTATCAGCCTCGGGGTCCTACAATGAGCAGTTCTTC. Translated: CASRVSASGSYNEQFF. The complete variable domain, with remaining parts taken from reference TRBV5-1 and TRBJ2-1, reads KAGVTQTPRYLIKTRGQQVTLSCSPISGHRSVSWYQQTPGQGLQFLFEYFSETQRNKGNFPGRFSGRQFSNSRSEMNVSTLELGDSALYLCASRVSASGSYNEQFFGPGTRLTVL.

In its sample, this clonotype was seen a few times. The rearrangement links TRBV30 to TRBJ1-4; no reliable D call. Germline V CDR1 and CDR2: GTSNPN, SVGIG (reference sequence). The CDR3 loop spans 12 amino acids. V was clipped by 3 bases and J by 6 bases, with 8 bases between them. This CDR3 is CAWRPLYEKLFF. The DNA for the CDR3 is TGTGCCTGGAGACCGCTATATGAAAAACTGTTTTTT.

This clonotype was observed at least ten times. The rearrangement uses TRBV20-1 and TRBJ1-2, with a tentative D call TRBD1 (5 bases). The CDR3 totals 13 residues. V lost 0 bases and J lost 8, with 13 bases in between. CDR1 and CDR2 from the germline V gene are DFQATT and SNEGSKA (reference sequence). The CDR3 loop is CSAREGATWGYTF. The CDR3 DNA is TGCAGTGCTAGAGAAGGGGCTACTTGGGGCTACACCTTC.

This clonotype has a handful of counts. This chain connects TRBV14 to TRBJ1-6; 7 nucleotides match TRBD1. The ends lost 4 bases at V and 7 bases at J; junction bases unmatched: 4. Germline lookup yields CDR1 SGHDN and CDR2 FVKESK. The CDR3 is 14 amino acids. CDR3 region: CASSPGQLNSPLHF. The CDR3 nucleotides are TGTGCCAGCAGCCCGGGACAGCTCAATTCACCCCTCCACTTT.

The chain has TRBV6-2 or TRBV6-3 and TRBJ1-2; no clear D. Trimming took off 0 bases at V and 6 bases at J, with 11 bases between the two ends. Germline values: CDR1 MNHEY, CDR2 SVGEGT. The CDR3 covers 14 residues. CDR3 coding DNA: TGTGCCAGCAGTTACTCGACCCTTCGTAATGGCTACACCTTC. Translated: CASSYSTLRNGYTF.

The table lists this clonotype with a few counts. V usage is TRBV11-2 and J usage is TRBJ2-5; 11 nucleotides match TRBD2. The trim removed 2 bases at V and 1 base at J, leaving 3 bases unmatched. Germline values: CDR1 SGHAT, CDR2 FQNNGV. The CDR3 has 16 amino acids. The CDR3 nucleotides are TGTGCCAGCAGCTTACTAGCGGGGGGTTTCCAAGAGACCCAGTACTTC. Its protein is CASSLLAGGFQETQYF.

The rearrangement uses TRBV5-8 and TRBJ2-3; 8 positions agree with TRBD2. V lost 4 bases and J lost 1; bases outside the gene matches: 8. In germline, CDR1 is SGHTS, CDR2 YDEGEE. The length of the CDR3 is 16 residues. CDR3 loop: CASSPPAGGRTDTQYF. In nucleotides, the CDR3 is TGTGCCAGCAGCCCTCCCGCGGGGGGCCGCACAGATACGCAGTATTTT.

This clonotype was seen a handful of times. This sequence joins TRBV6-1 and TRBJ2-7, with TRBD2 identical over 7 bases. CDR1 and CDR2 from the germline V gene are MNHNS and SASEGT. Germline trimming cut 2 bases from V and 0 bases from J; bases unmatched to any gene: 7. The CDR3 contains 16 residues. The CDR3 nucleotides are TGTGCCAGCAGTGAAAATGTTGCGGGGGTCTCCTACGAGCAGTACTTC. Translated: CASSENVAGVSYEQYF.

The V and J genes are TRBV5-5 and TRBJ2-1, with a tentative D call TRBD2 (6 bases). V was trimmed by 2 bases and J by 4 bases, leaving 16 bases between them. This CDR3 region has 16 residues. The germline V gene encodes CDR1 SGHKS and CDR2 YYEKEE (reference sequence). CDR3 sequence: CASSLSPRDLYNEQFF. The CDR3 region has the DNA TGTGCCAGCAGCTTAAGTCCCCGGGACTTATACAATGAGCAGTTCTTC.

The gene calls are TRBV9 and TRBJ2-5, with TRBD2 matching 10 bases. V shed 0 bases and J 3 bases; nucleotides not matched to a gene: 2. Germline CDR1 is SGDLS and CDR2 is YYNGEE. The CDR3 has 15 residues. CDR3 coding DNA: TGTGCCAGCAGCGTAGGTAGCGGGGGGAAAGAGACCCAGTACTTC. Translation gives CASSVGSGGKETQYF. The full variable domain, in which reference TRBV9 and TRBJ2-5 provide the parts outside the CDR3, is DSGVTQTPKHLITATGQRVTLRCSPRSGDLSVYWYQQSLDQGLQFLIQYYNGEERAKGNILERFSAQQFPDLHSELNLSSLELGDSALYFCASSVGSGGKETQYFGPGTRLLVL.

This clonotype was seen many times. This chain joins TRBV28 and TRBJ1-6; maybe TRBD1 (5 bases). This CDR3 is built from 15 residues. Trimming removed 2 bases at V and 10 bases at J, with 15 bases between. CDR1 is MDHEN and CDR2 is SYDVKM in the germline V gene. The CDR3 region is CASSLPLGETSPLHF. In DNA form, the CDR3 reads TGTGCCAGCAGTTTACCTTTGGGGGAGACCTCACCCCTCCACTTT. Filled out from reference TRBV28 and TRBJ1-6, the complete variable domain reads DVKVTQSSRYLVKRTGEKVFLECVQDMDHENMFWYRQDPGLGLRLIYFSYDVKMKEKGDIPEGYSVSREKKERFSLILESASTNQTSMYLCASSLPLGETSPLHFGNGTRLTVT.

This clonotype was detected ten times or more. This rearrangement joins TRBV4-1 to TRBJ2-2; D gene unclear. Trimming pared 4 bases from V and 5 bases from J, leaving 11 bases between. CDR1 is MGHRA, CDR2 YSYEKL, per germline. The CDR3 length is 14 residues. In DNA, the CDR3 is TGCGCCAGCAGCCCCCAGTTGACGACCGGGGAGCTGTTTTTT. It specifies CASSPQLTTGELFF.

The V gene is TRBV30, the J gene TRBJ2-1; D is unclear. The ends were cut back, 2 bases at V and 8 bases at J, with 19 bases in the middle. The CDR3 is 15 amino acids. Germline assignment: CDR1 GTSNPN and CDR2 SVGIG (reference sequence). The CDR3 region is CAWSKSVAIGDEQFF. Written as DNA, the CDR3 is TGTGCCTGGAGTAAGTCCGTGGCAATAGGCGATGAGCAGTTCTTC.

The CDR3 DNA follows: TGCAGTGTTCTGGGAACTGGAAACACCATATATTTT. It specifies CSVLGTGNTIYF. The chain couples TRBV20-1 to TRBJ1-3; no reliable D call. V lost 7 bases and J 2 bases, leaving 9 bases between the germline ends. Per germline, CDR1 DFQATT and CDR2 SNEGSKA (reference sequence). The CDR3 is 12 amino acids.

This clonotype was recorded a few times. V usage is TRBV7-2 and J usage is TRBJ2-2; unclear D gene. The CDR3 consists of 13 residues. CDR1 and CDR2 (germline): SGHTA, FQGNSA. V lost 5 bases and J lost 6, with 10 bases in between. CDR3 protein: CASSRTKAGELFF. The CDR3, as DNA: TGTGCCAGCAGCCGCACCAAGGCCGGGGAGCTGTTTTTT. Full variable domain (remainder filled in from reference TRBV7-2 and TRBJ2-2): GAGVSQSPSNKVTEKGKDVELRCDPISGHTALYWYRQSLGQGLEFLIYFQGNSAPDKSGLPSDRFSAERTGGSVSTLTIQRTQQEDSAVYLCASSRTKAGELFFGEGSRLTVL.

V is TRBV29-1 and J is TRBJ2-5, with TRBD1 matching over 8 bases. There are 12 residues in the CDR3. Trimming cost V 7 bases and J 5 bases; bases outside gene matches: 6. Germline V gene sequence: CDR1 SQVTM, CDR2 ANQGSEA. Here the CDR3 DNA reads TGCAGCGCCTGGACAGGGATGGAGACCCAGTACTTC. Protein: CSAWTGMETQYF. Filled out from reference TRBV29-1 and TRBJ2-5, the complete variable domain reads SAVISQKPSRDICQRGTSLTIQCQVDSQVTMMFWYRQQPGQSLTLIATANQGSEATYESGFVIDKFPISRPNLTFSTLTVSNMSPEDSSIYLCSAWTGMETQYFGPGTRLLVL.

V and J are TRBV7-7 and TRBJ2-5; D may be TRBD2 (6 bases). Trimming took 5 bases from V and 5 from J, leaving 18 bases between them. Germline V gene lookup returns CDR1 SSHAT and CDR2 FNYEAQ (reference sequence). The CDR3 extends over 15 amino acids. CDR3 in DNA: TGTGCCAGCAGCCCGACAGTGGGAGGTACGGAGACCCAGTACTTC. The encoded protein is CASSPTVGGTETQYF.

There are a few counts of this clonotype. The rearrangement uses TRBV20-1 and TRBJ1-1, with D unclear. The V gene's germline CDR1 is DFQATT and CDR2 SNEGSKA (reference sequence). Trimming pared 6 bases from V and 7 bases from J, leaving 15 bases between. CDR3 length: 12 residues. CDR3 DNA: TGCAGTGCAACAACAGACTTGCTTGAAGCTTTCTTT. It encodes CSATTDLLEAFF.

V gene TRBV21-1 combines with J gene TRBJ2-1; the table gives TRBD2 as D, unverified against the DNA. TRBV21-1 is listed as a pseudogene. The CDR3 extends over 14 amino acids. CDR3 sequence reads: CATGEGVGYNEQFF. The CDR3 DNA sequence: TGTGCCACCGGAGAGGGTGTAGGCTACAATGAGCAGTTCTTC.

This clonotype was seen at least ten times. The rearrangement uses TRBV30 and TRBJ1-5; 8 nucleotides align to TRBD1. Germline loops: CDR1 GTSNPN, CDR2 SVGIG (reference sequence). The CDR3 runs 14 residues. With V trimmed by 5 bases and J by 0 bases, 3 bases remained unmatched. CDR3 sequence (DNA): TGTGCCTGGGGGACAGGATTTAGCAATCAGCCCCAGCATTTT. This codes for CAWGTGFSNQPQHF.

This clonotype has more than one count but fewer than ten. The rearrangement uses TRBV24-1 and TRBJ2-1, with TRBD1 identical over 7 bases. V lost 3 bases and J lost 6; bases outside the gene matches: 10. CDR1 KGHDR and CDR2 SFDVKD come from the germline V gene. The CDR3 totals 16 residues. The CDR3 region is CATSDQVRPGGNEQFF. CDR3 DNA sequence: TGTGCCACCAGTGATCAGGTGCGTCCAGGGGGCAATGAGCAGTTCTTC.

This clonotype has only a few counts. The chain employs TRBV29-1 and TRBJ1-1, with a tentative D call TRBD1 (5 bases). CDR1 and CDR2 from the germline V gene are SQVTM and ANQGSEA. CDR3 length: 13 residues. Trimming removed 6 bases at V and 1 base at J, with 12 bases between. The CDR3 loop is CSVGRSTNTEAFF. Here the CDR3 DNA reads TGCAGCGTGGGACGGTCGACGAACACTGAAGCTTTCTTT.